This T cell receptor beta chain is drawn from a study of T-cell reconstitution after alpha-beta-depleted transplantation in children (dated by TCRdb to between 2015 and 2016). In the study overall: The study quantitatively tracked T-cell immune reconstitution after TCRalphabeta/CD19-depleted allogeneic hematopoietic cell transplantation in children using TCR repertoire profiling. General findings and caveats noted by the study authors: Hyperexpanded clone frequencies declined over subsequent months; after one year, T-cell counts and TCRbeta diversity were mostly attributed to newly produced T cells. In some patients, high TCRbeta diversity at day 60 was attributed to recipient T cells and intrathymic progenitors that had survived conditioning. The apparently early recovery of alphabetaT-cell counts about two months after transplant reportedly depended on only several hundred rapidly expanded clones that came from non-depleted graft cells.

Inclusive of the bounding cysteine and phenylalanine, the CDR3 is 15 residues long. The DNA shown is the 45-base CDR3, in frame from base 1. Here V drops 2 bases and J drops 2 bases, and the junction holds 4 bases not matched to any gene. The germline V gene yields SGHVS for CDR1 and FNYEAQ for CDR2. The library was prepared using PCR. Sequencing was performed on an Illumina HiSeq 2500. To normalize quantification of the TCRbeta repertoire, the TCR libraries were built with molecular barcoding that relied on unique molecular identifiers. TCRdb handled the public reads itself, with Q25 trimming in fastp and clone calling in MiXCR, and kept productive beta chains. When rows share a CDR3 protein, they turn into one entry using the most common DNA and genes. This sample gives 200,000 to 250,000 distinct CDR3 sequences in total; roughly 8.1% of them show up just once. Roughly 35% of the sample lies in the top ten.

This clonotype was observed many times. The clone's antigen remains unknown. It has no much larger one-base neighbor in the sample; base qualities were not kept. Sample treatment or condition, as interpreted from the label and publication: allogeneic hematopoietic cell transplantation with graft depleted of TCRalphabeta T cells and CD19 B cells. The children who served as transplant recipients had been given grafts of TCRalphabeta/CD19-depleted allogeneic hematopoietic cells. The receptor's source is a male patient aged 2-10 years who had a stem cell transplant for acute myeloid leukemia, so the T cells may come from the graft donor. Sequenced here: PBMCs, mostly from graft donor cells, sampled 360 days after TCRalphabeta/CD19-depleted stem cell transplant. The V gene is TRBV7-6 and the J gene is TRBJ2-3; 7 bases in the junction line up with TRBD1. The nucleotide sequence is TGTGCCAGCAGCTTAAGCGACAGGGACACAGATACGCAGTATTTT. This translates into CASSLSDRDTDTQYF.